This record concerns one T cell receptor beta chain sequence. What this receptor recognizes is not known. The sample holds no much larger clone one base away, and base qualities are not on file. The CDR3 contains 17 residues, cysteine and phenylalanine counted. Just CDR3 DNA is preserved here, 51 bases in frame from base 1. For this chain, trimming is 4 bases at the V end and 1 base at the J end, and the number of junction bases without a gene match is 9. CDR1 and CDR2 are read off the germline V gene as SGHVS and FNYEAQ. The immunoSEQ Assay, a bias-controlled multiplex PCR, was used to amplify TCRbeta CDR3 regions from genomic DNA. From the authors' description of their analysis: The number of nucleated cells in each sample was estimated from the amplification of reference gene primers within the assay. Sequence reads were collapsed and filtered to measure the absolute abundance of every unique TCRbeta CDR3 rearrangement. Productive Simpson clonality was computed per sample as the square root of Simpson's diversity index over productive rearrangements. Drawn from immuneACCESS, this table holds only the in-frame rearrangements with V and J called that TCRdb kept. Clones are partly lost; checked studies trace under half to an unresolved V gene and leave the rest unexplained. That table supplies the V and J calls and clone size; D and trimming were determined from the DNA. The sample table records fewer than 250,000 clones; about nine tenths of these occur just once. The leading ten clones occupy approximately 4.8% of the sample.

Whole blood was collected in K2EDTA tubes by collaborating institutions according to the institutions' own protocols. For TCRbeta analysis, collaborators shipped samples in one of three forms: frozen whole blood, isolated PBMCs, or DNA extracted from either of those sample types. The sample comes from a study of blood T cell repertoires in COVID-19 (TCRdb year 2020). At the level of the whole study: Collaborator samples came from the United States, Italy and Spain and covered acute and convalescent phases of COVID-19. The material from the prospective study consisted of cDNA or gDNA derived from T cells, B-cell-depleted T cells, or PBMCs. Subjects who had been exposed to COVID-19, were actively infected with it, or had recovered from it provided the deeply sampled blood TCRbeta repertoires that made up the dataset. The repertoires were made available in a free public database intended to serve as a resource for research on the immune response to SARS-CoV-2. The samples were drawn from the first 160 participants of the ongoing ImmuneRACE study and from over a thousand subjects provided by 6 global collaborators. A de-identified subject ID, COVID-19 status, age in years and sex were almost always included in the sample metadata. Where HLA class I and class II types were available, the types were taken from metadata supplied by the sample provider, not from assay-based typing.

Overall study outcomes, separate from this receptor: Clinical and demographic metadata were provided uncurated, with the amount varying by source and participant.

The sequence came from a man in his fifties or sixties with acute or convalescent COVID-19. The sequenced sample consisted of peripheral blood. In this chain, TRBV7-6 is recombined with TRBJ2-7, and TRBD2 matches 11 of the central bases. The CDR3: CASSSYLASGGSYEQYF. The DNA sequence reads TGTGCCAGCAGCTCCTATCTCGCTAGCGGGGGGTCCTACGAGCAGTACTTC. This CDR3, with the reference TRBV7-6 and TRBJ2-7 proteins standing in past its ends, gives the full variable domain GAGVSQSPRYKVTKRGQDVALRCDPISGHVSLYWYRQALGQGPEFLTYFNYEAQQDKSGLPNDRFSAERPEGSISTLTIQRTEQRDSAMYRCASSSYLASGGSYEQYFGPGTRLTVT.